This is a list of T cell receptor beta chains from one sample in a study of blood T cells in healthy people across ages. TCRdb reanalysed the 5' RACE reads using MiXCR and keeps one entry per CDR3 protein. The sample lists 630,000 or so distinct CDR3 sequences, about 32% occurring once. Sequenced material: blood. The receptor source for this set is an elderly woman in good health. The CDR3 runs from the conserved cysteine through the conserved F or W.

v_gene	j_gene	len	CDR3aa
TRBV25-1	TRBJ2-7	14	CASRSSGSIYEQYF
TRBV20-1	TRBJ2-3	14	CSASGGVSRDTQYF
TRBV5-1	TRBJ2-3	18	CASSPVISTGTLLTTQYF
TRBV4-3	TRBJ2-7	16	CASSQSLAAVSYEQYF
TRBV5-1	TRBJ2-1	15	CASSLGLPVGNEQFF
TRBV5-1	TRBJ1-6	16	CASSPLRSDNNSPLHF
TRBV6-1	TRBJ1-2	14	CASFAGRINYGYTF
TRBV14	TRBJ1-2	12	CASSRRGYGYTF
TRBV28	TRBJ2-3	15	CASILQGGGTDTQYF
TRBV7-3	TRBJ2-5	17	CASSPGTSGGAGETQYF
TRBV20-1	TRBJ1-1	15	CSARDGRGWNTEAFF
TRBV7-2	TRBJ1-5	17	CASSLDSVLRGTQPQHF
TRBV6-2/TRBV6-3	TRBJ2-7	17	CASSYPGSTSEPYEQYF